The rows below give T cell receptor beta chains drawn from one sample of a study of T cells in Graves' hyperthyroidism and ophthalmopathy. In TCRdb, the multiplex PCR reads were re-called with MiXCR into one record per CDR3 protein. The sample contains 500,000 or so distinct CDR3 sequences, about 15% of which appear only once. Sequenced sample: blood. These receptors were obtained from a woman between 18 and 30 years old with Graves' ophthalmopathy. Both conserved end residues are part of each CDR3. A D gene is named only where the DNA matches it firmly. Clone size, where shown, is once, few, many, or a class for clones that have expanded.

abundance	d_gene	v_gene	j_gene	CDR3nt	CDR3aa
.	.	TRBV19	TRBJ2-2	TGTGCCAGTAGTTTGGAGATGAGCACCGGGGAGCTGTTTTTT	CASSLEMSTGELFF
few	.	TRBV4-1	TRBJ1-5	TGCGCCAGCAGCCAAGAATATACGACAAGCAATCAGCCCCAGCATTTT	CASSQEYTTSNQPQHF
many	TRBD2	TRBV7-3	TRBJ2-1	TGTGCCAGCAGCCAGGGACTAGCGGGGGAGGATGAGCAGTTCTTC	CASSQGLAGEDEQFF
many	TRBD2	TRBV11-3	TRBJ2-3	TGTGCCAGCAGCCCAAGGCGTGCTAGCGGGGGCACAGATACGCAGTATTTT	CASSPRRASGGTDTQYF
few	TRBD1	TRBV30	TRBJ1-1	TGTGCCAGGGACAGGCTGAACACTGAAGCTTTCTTT	CARDRLNTEAFF
.	.	TRBV6-5	TRBJ2-1	TGTGCCAGCAGTTACTTCGACTTGTCGAGCTCCTACAATGAGCAGTTCTTC	CASSYFDLSSSYNEQFF
.	TRBD2	TRBV9	TRBJ2-1	TGTGCCAGCAGCCCCGGGACTACCCTTTGGAATGAGCAGTTCTTC	CASSPGTTLWNEQFF
many	TRBD1	TRBV30	TRBJ1-2	TGTGCCTGGATCCTAACCGGGACAGGGAAAAAGGGTGGCTACACCTTC	CAWILTGTGKKGGYTF
many	TRBD1	TRBV30	TRBJ1-1	TGTGCCTGGAGGGCCGGGACAGGGGTTCTGACGGCGAACACTGAAGCTTTCTTT	CAWRAGTGVLTANTEAFF
.	TRBD2	TRBV5-4	TRBJ2-1	TGTGCCAGCAGCTTGGCCCTTCGCGGGGGGCGGGGTGAGCAGTTCTTC	CASSLALRGGRGEQFF
many	.	TRBV27	TRBJ2-7	TGTGCCAGCAGTCCCGTGGACAGCACCTACGAGCAGTACTTC	CASSPVDSTYEQYF
few	TRBD2	TRBV4-1	TRBJ2-1	TGCGCCAGCAGCCAAGATCGGCCGGGTAGGCTAGCGGGCCGCAATGAGCAGTTCTTC	CASSQDRPGRLAGRNEQFF
few	TRBD1	TRBV29-1	TRBJ1-3	TGCAGCGTTGAGGCGGTACAGGGGGTGTCTGGAAACACCATATATTTT	CSVEAVQGVSGNTIYF
.	.	TRBV28	TRBJ1-3	TGTGCCAGCAGTTTACCCGGACAATTCCCTGGAAACACCATATATTTT	CASSLPGQFPGNTIYF
many	.	TRBV12-3/TRBV12-4	TRBJ1-2	TGTGCCAGCAGATCTCAACCCTATGGCTACACCTTC	CASRSQPYGYTF
.	TRBD2	TRBV4-3	TRBJ2-3	TGCGCCAGCAGCCAAGGCCTAGCGGGACCCGATACGCAGTATTTT	CASSQGLAGPDTQYF
.	TRBD2	TRBV24-1	TRBJ2-5	TGTGCCACCAGTGGCCCCACCTCTTCGCCTAGCGGGCAAGAGACCCAGTACTTC	CATSGPTSSPSGQETQYF
many	TRBD2	TRBV20-1	TRBJ2-1	TGCAGTGCTAGTACCGGGACTAGGCCCTCCAATGAGCAGTTCTTC	CSASTGTRPSNEQFF
few	TRBD1	TRBV30	TRBJ1-6	TGTGCCTGGAGGATAGGGACAGCTACCTCACCCCTCCACTTT	CAWRIGTATSPLHF
.	.	TRBV5-4	TRBJ2-1	TGTGCCAGCAGCTTGGACAGGGAAGATGAGCAGTTCTTC	CASSLDREDEQFF
few	TRBD1	TRBV6-5	TRBJ1-1	TGTGCCAGCAGTTACAGACAGGGAGAGGGGGGAACTGAAGCTTTCTTT	CASSYRQGEGGTEAFF
.	.	TRBV20-1	TRBJ2-1	TGCAGTGCCACAGAGACAGCCTACAATGAGCAGTTCTTC	CSATETAYNEQFF
.	.	TRBV9	TRBJ1-2	TGTGCCAGCAGCGGGATGAACTATGGCTACACCTTC	CASSGMNYGYTF
many	.	TRBV5-1	TRBJ1-1	TGCGCCAGCAGCTTGGAGGGGGGGCGGGCTGAAGCTTTCTTT	CASSLEGGRAEAFF
many	TRBD1	TRBV12-3/TRBV12-4	TRBJ1-5	TGTGCCAGCACCCTTGGGACAGGCAATCAGCCCCAGCATTTT	CASTLGTGNQPQHF
.	.	TRBV28	TRBJ1-4	TGTGCCAGCAGTTTATGGGGCTCCTCTAATGAAAAACTGTTTTTT	CASSLWGSSNEKLFF
few	TRBD1	TRBV6-1	TRBJ1-2	TGTGCCAGCAGTGAAGAACTGACAGGGAGGGTAAACTATGGCTACACCTTC	CASSEELTGRVNYGYTF
few	.	TRBV2	TRBJ2-4	TGTGCCAGCACCAGAATACGACTAGTTCTAGCCAAAAACATTCAGTACTTC	CASTRIRLVLAKNIQYF
few	.	TRBV6-1	TRBJ2-7	TGTGCCAGCAGTCCCTCATGGAACCCGTACGGCGAGCAGTACTTC	CASSPSWNPYGEQYF
many	.	TRBV19	TRBJ1-1	TGTGCCAGTAGCCAATGGTCGGACACTGAAGCTTTCTTT	CASSQWSDTEAFF
.	.	TRBV29-1	TRBJ1-2	TGCAGCGTTGGGACTCATTCTAACTATGGCTACACCTTC	CSVGTHSNYGYTF
.	.	TRBV5-1	TRBJ2-2	TGCGCCAGCAGCCCTGCTGAGCGGAGCACCGGGGAGCTGTTTTTT	CASSPAERSTGELFF
many	.	TRBV5-1	TRBJ1-2	TGCGCCAGCAGCTTATCTAACTATGGCTACACCTTC	CASSLSNYGYTF
.	.	TRBV20-1	TRBJ1-1	TGCAGTGCTAGAGGACTACCCACTGAAGCTTTCTTT	CSARGLPTEAFF
many	TRBD1	TRBV6-2/TRBV6-3	TRBJ2-3	TGTGCCAGCAGCACGGGACAGGTGCTTCGTACAGATACGCAGTATTTT	CASSTGQVLRTDTQYF
many	TRBD2	TRBV28	TRBJ2-7	TGTGCCAGCAGTTTATCTCTAGCGGGAGGCCCCTACGAGCAGTACTTC	CASSLSLAGGPYEQYF
many	.	TRBV7-9	TRBJ2-1	TGTGCCAGCAGCTCGACAGACGATCCCTACAATGAGCAGTTCTTC	CASSSTDDPYNEQFF